This passage covers 6 T cell receptor beta chains from one sample sequenced in a study of cytomegalovirus exposure and HLA in healthy donors. Repertoires were generated with immunoSEQ multiplex PCR, while TCRdb's copy carries only in-frame clones and drops some. Altogether more than 150,000 clones are present, about 80% being singletons, with the ten largest covering 2.5% to 3%. Sequencing was carried out using PBMCs. These receptors were obtained from a woman aged 18-29 years in good health and CMV-seropositive.

The gene calls are TRBV19 and TRBJ2-7, with 7 nucleotides matching TRBD1. The CDR3 spans 14 residues. Germline V gives CDR1 LNHDA, CDR2 SQIVND (reference sequence). J lost 3 bases, V lost 7 bases, and 9 bases had no gene match. The CDR3 loop is CASTANTGVYEQYF. The CDR3 DNA reads as TGTGCCAGTACCGCCAACACAGGGGTCTACGAGCAGTACTTC.

This clone has more than one count but fewer than ten. V usage is TRBV2 and J usage is TRBJ1-6; a possible D gene is TRBD1 (6 bases). Germline CDR1 is SNHLY and CDR2 is FYNNEI. V was cut by 4 bases and J by 2 bases, with 12 bases left in between. The CDR3 is made up of 16 amino acids. CDR3 in amino acids: CASSVTRGPYNSPLHF. DNA for the CDR3: TGTGCCAGCAGTGTTACCAGGGGCCCCTATAATTCACCCCTCCACTTT.

The chain couples TRBV7-9 to TRBJ2-1, with 11 bases lining up with TRBD2. The CDR3 has 12 amino acids. CDR1 SEHNR and CDR2 FQNEAQ come from the germline V gene (reference sequence). Trimming took 3 bases from V and 12 from J; bases not matched to a gene: 1. The CDR3 DNA sequence: TGTGCCAGCAGCTTTAGCGGGGGGGCGCAGTTCTTC. Its translation: CASSFSGGAQFF.

This chain links TRBV2 with TRBJ1-4, with a tentative D call TRBD1 (5 bases). Germline CDR1 is SNHLY and CDR2 is FYNNEI. Trimming pared 6 bases from V and 6 bases from J, leaving 20 bases between. The CDR3 spans 16 residues. CDR3 loop: CASSGREGQLYEKLFF. The CDR3 DNA follows: TGTGCCAGCAGCGGCCGGGAGGGGCAGTTGTATGAAAAACTGTTTTTT.

V and J are TRBV19 and TRBJ1-2; weak D call: TRBD1 (6 bases). V gave up 3 bases and J gave up 0 bases, with 14 bases separating them. The CDR3 is 16 residues long. CDR1 is LNHDA and CDR2 is SQIVND in the germline V gene (reference sequence). Written as DNA, the CDR3 is TGTGCCAGTAGTATTTCGGGGGGGGCACCTAACTATGGCTACACCTTC. It is translated as CASSISGGAPNYGYTF.

This clone turned up a few times. The rearrangement links TRBV5-4 to TRBJ1-2, with D uncertain. Germline V gene lookup returns CDR1 SGHNT and CDR2 YYREEE (reference sequence). Trimming left V 0 bases short and J 4 bases short, with 10 bases between. The length of the CDR3 is 14 residues. In nucleotides, the CDR3 is TGTGCCAGCAGCTTGGGGACTGAGACCTATGGCTACACCTTC. Amino acid sequence: CASSLGTETYGYTF.